The entry below describes one T cell receptor (beta chain). Its antigen remains unidentified. At the DNA level, this CDR3 is encoded by other sequences in the same sample as well. Using immunoSEQ multiplex PCR, the repertoire was profiled, and TCRdb retains in-frame clones only, with some absent. The sample carries about 2,500,000 clones, approximately 92% recorded once. The sample comes from a study of shared clonotypes between healthy human individuals. Study outcomes and limitations: Across several donors, naive CD4 shared roughly 5%, naive CD8 more than 3%, memory CD4 over 2%, memory CD8 0.4%.

The CDR3 extends over 15 amino acids. Losses at the gene ends were 1 base for V and 1 base for J; bases not matched to a gene: 0. Per germline, CDR1 SGHVS and CDR2 FNYEAQ. The sample was naive CD4+ T cells sorted from blood. The sample's subset: CD45RA+ positively selected. This receptor was taken from a man aged 18 to 35 in good health. V is TRBV7-6 and J is TRBJ2-3; 9 bases match TRBD2. The DNA for the CDR3 is TGTGCCAGCAGCTTAGGCGGGGGGGGCACAGATACGCAGTATTTT. Residues: CASSLGGGGTDTQYF.